Each of the 30 T cell receptor beta chains below was sequenced from the same sample in a study of blood T cells in healthy people across ages. A second PCR of roughly 7 to 11 cycles used a sample-barcoded 5' primer and a J-beta primer mix. TCRdb itself ran the 5' RACE reads through MiXCR, one entry per CDR3 protein. The sample records approximately 770,000 distinct CDR3 sequences, 58% being singletons. Material for sequencing was blood. These receptors came from a man younger than 45 in good health.

This rearrangement joins TRBV7-3 to TRBJ2-1, with TRBD2 identical over 11 bases. Trimming at V came to 0 bases and at J to 2 bases, leaving 0 bases not matched to a gene. The CDR3 length is 16 residues. Germline CDR1 is SGHTA and CDR2 is FQGTGA. In DNA form, the CDR3 reads TGTGCCAGCAGCTTAACTAGCGGGAGGGCCTACAATGAGCAGTTCTTC. Its protein is CASSLTSGRAYNEQFF.

Only a few counts were recorded for this clonotype. The chain has TRBV7-2 and TRBJ2-3; no reliable D call. The germline V gene has CDR1 SGHTA and CDR2 FQGNSA. Deletions cut 4 bases from V and 6 bases from J, with 14 bases between. This CDR3 is built from 14 residues. CDR3: CASSSSNSADTQYF. The CDR3 region has the DNA TGTGCCAGCAGCTCCTCCAACTCCGCCGATACGCAGTATTTT.

The rearrangement uses TRBV12-3 or TRBV12-4 and TRBJ2-4; D is uncertain. V was trimmed by 2 bases and J by 7 bases, leaving 6 bases between them. The CDR3 has 12 residues. DNA of the CDR3: TGTGCCAGCAGTTTAATAGGGAACATTCAGTACTTC. Translation gives CASSLIGNIQYF.

The genes are TRBV29-1 and TRBJ2-5; tentative D call: TRBD2 (6 bases). V was pared by 4 bases and J by 11 bases, with 20 bases between. This CDR3 is 13 amino acids long. Germline V gene lookup returns CDR1 SQVTM and CDR2 ANQGSEA. The CDR3 sequence is CSVAGGKSGEQYF. The CDR3 DNA sequence: TGCAGCGTTGCGGGCGGCAAATCGGGGGAGCAGTACTTC.

This clonotype occurred a few times. V gene TRBV27 combines with J gene TRBJ2-6; possibly TRBD2 for D (6 bases). The CDR3 runs to 18 residues. Trimming took 3 bases from V and 0 from J, leaving 15 bases between them. Germline V gene lookup returns CDR1 MNHEY and CDR2 SMNVEV (reference sequence). CDR3 DNA: TGTGCCAGCAGTTTTCGGGACTCCCTCCCCTCTGGGGCCAACGTCCTGACTTTC. It translates to CASSFRDSLPSGANVLTF.

The chain employs TRBV7-2 and TRBJ1-1; 7 bases map to TRBD1. Trimming took 5 bases from V and 4 from J; bases not matched to a gene: 13. The CDR3 has 16 residues. CDR1 and CDR2 from the germline V gene are SGHTA and FQGNSA. In nucleotides, the CDR3 is TGTGCCAGCAGCCCAGCAGGGGACAGATGGATCACTGAAGCTTTCTTT. Translated, it gives CASSPAGDRWITEAFF.

The chain is built from TRBV9 and TRBJ1-4, with a possible D match to TRBD1 (5 bases). The CDR3 extends over 15 amino acids. Germline CDR1 reads SGDLS; CDR2 reads YYNGEE. V dropped 3 bases and J dropped 4 bases, with 13 bases sitting between them. The CDR3 region has the DNA TGTGCCAGCAGCGAGGGGACGTTGGGTAATGAAAAACTGTTTTTT. Protein: CASSEGTLGNEKLFF.

This chain connects TRBV7-7 to TRBJ2-2; 11 bases match TRBD2. Germline values: CDR1 SSHAT, CDR2 FNYEAQ (reference sequence). The CDR3 runs 16 residues. After removal of 2 bases from V and 4 bases from J, the junction contained 3 bases not matched to a gene. The CDR3 spells CASSLLAGGSTGELFF. The CDR3 nucleotides are TGTGCCAGCAGCTTACTAGCGGGGGGCAGCACCGGGGAGCTGTTTTTT. Looking up the rest from reference TRBV7-7 and TRBJ2-2 gives the full variable domain: GAGVSQSPRYKVTKRGQDVTLRCDPISSHATLYWYQQALGQGPEFLTYFNYEAQPDKSGLPSDRFSAERPEGSISTLTIQRTEQRDSAMYRCASSLLAGGSTGELFFGEGSRLTVL.

V gene TRBV6-1 combines with J gene TRBJ2-4, with D uncertain. TRBJ2-7 matches the DNA end more closely, so the J call is doubtful. The CDR3 runs to 14 residues. Germline V gene lookup returns CDR1 MNHNS and CDR2 SASEGT. The CDR3: CASSETRAPYEQYF. The CDR3, as DNA: TGTGCCAGCAGTGAAACACGGGCCCCCTACGAGCAGTACTTC.

The genes are TRBV6-2 or TRBV6-3 and TRBJ1-2, with D hard to call. Between the trimmed V and J ends, which lost 2 bases and 4 bases, there was a span of 8 bases. The CDR3 loop spans 13 amino acids. From germline, CDR1 is MNHEY and CDR2 SVGEGT. CDR3 DNA: TGTGCCAGCAGTTACAAGGGAGGCTATGGCTACACCTTC. Translated: CASSYKGGYGYTF.

This clonotype was detected once. The CDR3 reads CASSLSGILYNEQFF. The CDR3 DNA reads as TGTGCCAGCAGCTTAAGTGGTATACTCTACAATGAGCAGTTCTTC. This chain uses TRBV7-3 with TRBJ2-1; D unclear. The ends were cut back, 1 base at V and 3 bases at J, with 10 bases in the middle. Germline V gene lookup returns CDR1 SGHTA and CDR2 FQGTGA. This CDR3 comprises 15 residues.

This clonotype showed up just a few times. The rearrangement uses TRBV29-1 and TRBJ2-5; perhaps D is TRBD1 or TRBD2 (7 bases each). V dropped 2 bases and J dropped 5 bases, with 15 bases sitting between them. CDR3 length: 14 residues. Looked up from germline, CDR1 is SQVTM and CDR2 is ANQGSEA. DNA of the CDR3: TGCAGCGTTGAACGCCGACAGGGAGGGGAGACCCAGTACTTC. Translated: CSVERRQGGETQYF.

The chain is built from TRBV7-2 and TRBJ2-6; D might be TRBD1 (6 bases). Germline values: CDR1 SGHTA, CDR2 FQGNSA. The CDR3 runs to 15 residues. The germline V and J ends were trimmed by 4 bases and 4 bases, with 11 bases remaining between them. CDR3 sequence reads: CASSSQGHGANVLTF. The DNA for the CDR3 is TGTGCCAGCAGCTCCCAGGGGCACGGGGCCAACGTCCTGACTTTC.

This clonotype was recorded a few times. This sequence joins TRBV20-1 and TRBJ2-1; 8 bases agree with TRBD2. The J call may be in error: the DNA end matches TRBJ2-7 better. The CDR3 has 16 residues. CDR1 DFQATT and CDR2 SNEGSKA come from the germline V gene (reference sequence). The CDR3 coding sequence is TGCAGTGCCTCCCCCCGGGAGGGCCTGGTCTACAATGAGCAGTACTTC. It yields the protein CSASPREGLVYNEQYF.

In this sample, this clonotype turned up once. The rearrangement links TRBV20-1 to TRBJ2-7; 8 nucleotides agree with TRBD2. Germline CDR1 is DFQATT and CDR2 is SNEGSKA (reference sequence). Trimming at V came to 6 bases and at J to 5 bases, leaving 6 bases not matched to a gene. There are 12 residues in the CDR3. The CDR3 here is CSAAAGEDEQYF. CDR3 coding DNA: TGCAGTGCCGCAGCGGGAGAGGACGAGCAGTACTTC.

The table lists this clonotype with a few counts. This chain connects TRBV29-1 to TRBJ2-5, with 13 bases identical to TRBD2. Germline V CDR1 and CDR2: SQVTM, ANQGSEA. There are 11 residues in the CDR3. After removal of 7 bases from V and 13 bases from J, the junction contained 6 bases not matched to a gene. The CDR3 DNA reads as TGCAGCGGACGGACTAGCGGGGGACCGTACTTC. Translating gives CSGRTSGGPYF.

Only a few counts were recorded for this clonotype. The chain links TRBV5-1 to TRBJ2-7; 7 bases map to TRBD2. The CDR3 consists of 15 residues. Germline loops: CDR1 SGHRS, CDR2 YFSETQ. Trimming at V came to 3 bases and at J to 5 bases, leaving 11 bases not matched to a gene. CDR3 bases: TGCGCCAGCAGCTACGAGACTAAAAGCGGGGACGAGCAGTACTTC. Translation gives CASSYETKSGDEQYF.

On this clonotype: One end of the junction is discordant with germline, which a read error may explain. This chain connects TRBV14 to TRBJ2-5, with a tentative D call TRBD2 (5 bases). The J call may be incorrect, as the DNA end agrees better with TRBJ2-7. The CDR3 is 15 residues long. CDR1 is SGHDN and CDR2 is FVKESK in the germline V gene. DNA of the CDR3: TGTGTCAGCAGCCCCAAGCGAACGGCGGGCTACGAGCAGTACTTC. This sequence encodes CVSSPKRTAGYEQYF.

This clonotype was seen only a few times. This CDR3 reads CSVVLNYGYTF. CDR3 DNA sequence: TGCAGCGTTGTCCTGAACTATGGCTACACCTTC. The V and J genes are TRBV29-1 and TRBJ1-2; D is ambiguous. Between the trimmed V and J ends, which lost 4 bases and 2 bases, there was a span of 5 bases. Germline values: CDR1 SQVTM, CDR2 ANQGSEA. The CDR3 has 11 residues.

The chain combines TRBV20-1 with TRBJ1-4; weak D call: TRBD1 (5 bases). V lost 1 base and J 4 bases, leaving 13 bases between the germline ends. The CDR3 has 15 residues. Germline assignment: CDR1 DFQATT and CDR2 SNEGSKA (reference sequence). The CDR3 sequence is CSARVQGRVNEKLFF. The CDR3 region has the DNA TGCAGTGCTAGAGTGCAGGGCAGGGTTAATGAAAAACTGTTTTTT.

V and J are TRBV3-1 and TRBJ2-4; 13 positions agree with TRBD2. J gave up 13 bases and V 3 bases, and 9 bases lay outside the gene matches. Germline-derived CDR1 and CDR2 are LGHDT and YNNKEL (reference sequence). The CDR3 is 15 residues long. The CDR3 coding sequence is TGTGCCAGCAGCCATCGGACTAGCGGGAGCGGAGAGCAGTACTTC. Encoded protein: CASSHRTSGSGEQYF.

This chain connects TRBV21-1 to TRBJ1-4; TRBD1 is taken as the D call from the table, unchecked against the DNA. TRBV21-1 is marked as a pseudogene. The CDR3 is 17 residues long. CDR3 nucleotides: TGTGCCAGCAGCAAAGGGCTAACAGGGCGGGGAATGGAAAAACTGTTTTTT. It encodes CASSKGLTGRGMEKLFF.

The gene calls are TRBV29-1 and TRBJ1-3, with a tentative D call TRBD1 (6 bases). From germline, CDR1 is SQVTM and CDR2 ANQGSEA. The CDR3 loop spans 14 amino acids. Trimming left V 7 bases short and J 2 bases short, with 15 bases between. The CDR3 DNA sequence: TGCAGCGCAAAAGGGGGTATCGCTGGAAACACCATATATTTT. Its translation is CSAKGGIAGNTIYF. The full variable domain, its missing parts supplied by reference TRBV29-1 and TRBJ1-3, is SAVISQKPSRDICQRGTSLTIQCQVDSQVTMMFWYRQQPGQSLTLIATANQGSEATYESGFVIDKFPISRPNLTFSTLTVSNMSPEDSSIYLCSAKGGIAGNTIYFGEGSWLTVV.

The chain carries TRBV6-6 and TRBJ1-6, with 12 bases that match TRBD1. With 3 bases clipped from V and 10 bases from J, the junction kept 10 bases outside the gene matches. The CDR3 loop spans 17 amino acids. Germline V gene data show CDR1 as MNHNY and CDR2 as SVGAGI (reference sequence). The CDR3 region has the DNA TGTGCCAGCAGTTATTTCGGGACAGGGGGCGCGGGGTCACCCCTCCACTTT. Its protein is CASSYFGTGGAGSPLHF.

The chain couples TRBV7-9 to TRBJ2-7; 10 bases match TRBD1. Per the germline V gene, CDR1 is SEHNR and CDR2 is FQNEAQ (reference sequence). The CDR3 has 16 amino acids. V lost 0 bases, J lost 4 bases, and 6 bases stayed unmatched. The CDR3 region is CASSLAPRQGAYEQYF. As DNA, the CDR3 is TGTGCCAGCAGCTTAGCGCCACGACAGGGGGCTTACGAGCAGTACTTC.

The chain has TRBV27 and TRBJ2-5, with TRBD1 matching 8 bases. The tail of the sequence fits TRBJ2-7 better, so the J call may be wrong. CDR1 and CDR2 from the germline V gene are MNHEY and SMNVEV (reference sequence). The CDR3 runs to 14 residues. CDR3 protein: CASSIRTGTYEQYF. The CDR3 DNA reads as TGTGCCAGCAGTATCCGGACAGGGACCTACGAGCAGTACTTC.

This clonotype has only a few counts. The chain joins TRBV20-1 to TRBJ2-1; 9 nucleotides agree with TRBD2. CDR3 length: 15 residues. The V gene's germline CDR1 is DFQATT and CDR2 SNEGSKA (reference sequence). The V gene end was trimmed by 8 bases and the J gene end by 8 bases; junction bases not matched to a gene: 16. DNA of the CDR3: TGCAGTCCAAAGGGGCCTAGCGGGGCGGTTGATGAGCAGTTCTTC. Translating it yields CSPKGPSGAVDEQFF.

CDR3 DNA: TGTGCCAGCAGCGGGCACTGGGAGACCCAGTACTTC. It is translated as CASSGHWETQYF. This sequence joins TRBV2 and TRBJ2-5; no definite D call. This CDR3 comprises 12 residues. Between the trimmed V and J ends, which lost 6 bases and 5 bases, there was a span of 10 bases. Germline V gives CDR1 SNHLY, CDR2 FYNNEI. The whole variable domain, remainder taken from reference TRBV2 and TRBJ2-5, is EPEVTQTPSHQVTQMGQEVILRCVPISNHLYFYWYRQILGQKVEFLVSFYNNEISEKSEIFDDQFSVERPDGSNFTLKIRSTKLEDSAMYFCASSGHWETQYFGPGTRLLVL.

The table lists this clonotype with a count of one. J is TRBJ2-3 and V is TRBV5-4, with 16 bases identical to TRBD2. CDR1 SGHNT and CDR2 YYREEE come from the germline V gene (reference sequence). V gave up 5 bases and J gave up 4 bases; unmatched junction bases: 7. The CDR3 spans 17 residues. The CDR3 loop reads CASRPGLAGGPADTQYF. The CDR3 nucleotides are TGTGCCAGCAGGCCGGGACTAGCGGGGGGGCCGGCAGATACGCAGTATTTT.

The chain combines TRBV12-3 or TRBV12-4 with TRBJ1-1, with D unclear. V dropped 2 bases and J dropped 5 bases, with 9 bases sitting between them. There are 13 residues in the CDR3. CDR3 sequence (DNA): TGTGCCAGCAGTTTAACGATGGGGACTGAAGCTTTCTTT. Its translation is CASSLTMGTEAFF.